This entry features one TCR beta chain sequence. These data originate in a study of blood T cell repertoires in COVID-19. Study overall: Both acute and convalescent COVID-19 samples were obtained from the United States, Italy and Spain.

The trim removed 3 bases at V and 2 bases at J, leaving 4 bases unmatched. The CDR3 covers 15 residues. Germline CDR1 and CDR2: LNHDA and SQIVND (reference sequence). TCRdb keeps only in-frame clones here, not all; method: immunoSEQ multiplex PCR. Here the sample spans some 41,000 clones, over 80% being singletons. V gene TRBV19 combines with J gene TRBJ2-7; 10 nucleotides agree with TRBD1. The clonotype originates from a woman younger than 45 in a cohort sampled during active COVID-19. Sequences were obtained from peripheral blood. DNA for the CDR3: TGTGCCAGTAGTATGTATGGACAGGGGGCCTACGAGCAGTACTTC. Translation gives CASSMYGQGAYEQYF.